This T cell receptor (beta chain) was found in a study of T cells in Graves' hyperthyroidism and ophthalmopathy. TCR beta CDR3 regions were amplified from RNA. The HTBI primer set served for first-round RT-PCR of the TCR CDR3. Via MiXCR, TCRdb re-called the multiplex PCR reads, giving one row per CDR3 protein. The sample lists 750,000 to 950,000 distinct CDR3 sequences; more than 30% were seen once. Findings of the study overall: In validation, the model predicted ophthalmopathy. These predictions came a median roughly seven months before onset.

This clonotype appeared many times. Its antigen is unidentified. Each diagnosis was grounded in clinical symptoms, serum thyroxine and TRAb, thyroid ultrasound, and orbital computed tomography. The sample was blood. This clonotype was sampled from a man aged 18 to 29 with Graves' hyperthyroidism.

CDR3 protein: CASKAGDTGELFF. As DNA, the CDR3 is TGTGCCAGTAAGGCAGGGGACACCGGGGAGCTGTTTTTT. V is TRBV19 and J is TRBJ2-2; D may be TRBD1 (6 bases). Trimming left V 7 bases short and J 3 bases short, with 9 bases between. The germline CDR1 and CDR2 sequences are LNHDA and SQIVND (reference sequence). This CDR3 spans 13 amino acids.